This TCR beta chain was identified during a study of early stage breast cancer tumors. Background on the study: Approximately 10-fold was the mean read coverage per sample. Study-wide findings and caveats: Comparing each tissue with blood distinguished tumor from normal in about 90% of the 16 patients. Enriched TCRB sequences shared across patients were mostly commonly generated sequences.

As regards this clone: The antigen is not known.

V was trimmed by 4 bases and J by 1 base, leaving 9 bases between them. The CDR3 length is 13 residues. In germline, CDR1 is SQVTM, CDR2 ANQGSEA. Blood replicates held 0.5 ug DNA, tumor or normal breast roughly 1.5 ug, two each. Method: immunoSEQ multiplex PCR; TCRdb's copy keeps in-frame clones and lacks some. Of 65,000 to 75,000 clones listed, over 80% are singletons. The chain has TRBV29-1 and TRBJ2-3; D is unresolved. The sequenced sample was blood. The source is a middle-aged person with breast cancer. CDR3 DNA sequence: TGCAGCGTTGGCGGACGTGGCACAGATACGCAGTATTTT. This translates into CSVGGRGTDTQYF.